The entry below gives a single TCR beta chain sequence along with its context. Antigen: not known. In TCRdb, the 5' RACE reads were re-called with MiXCR into one record per CDR3 protein. Here the sample spans about 890,000 distinct CDR3 sequences, about 12% being singletons. This entry belongs to a study of identical twins. Study-level findings and limits: Conclusions were based on cross-sectional statistical analysis, without following the same donors. Clonotypes of the beta chain that were abundant in cord blood carried fewer insertions (memory repertoires showed none).

Per germline, CDR1 SGHDT and CDR2 YYEEEE. This CDR3 comprises 14 residues. Between the trimmed V and J ends, which lost 0 bases and 5 bases, there was a span of 11 bases. Another study also made use of these data, one on yellow fever vaccine responses in identical twins. From that report: In identical twins, vaccine T cell responses appeared partly shared and partly individual.

Sequenced: PBMCs. The TCR comes from a woman under 30 in good health. This rearrangement joins TRBV5-6 to TRBJ2-5; D remains unclear. The CDR3 DNA follows: TGTGCCAGCAGCTTGGTGGAAACCCGTGAGACCCAGTACTTC. Its protein product is CASSLVETRETQYF.